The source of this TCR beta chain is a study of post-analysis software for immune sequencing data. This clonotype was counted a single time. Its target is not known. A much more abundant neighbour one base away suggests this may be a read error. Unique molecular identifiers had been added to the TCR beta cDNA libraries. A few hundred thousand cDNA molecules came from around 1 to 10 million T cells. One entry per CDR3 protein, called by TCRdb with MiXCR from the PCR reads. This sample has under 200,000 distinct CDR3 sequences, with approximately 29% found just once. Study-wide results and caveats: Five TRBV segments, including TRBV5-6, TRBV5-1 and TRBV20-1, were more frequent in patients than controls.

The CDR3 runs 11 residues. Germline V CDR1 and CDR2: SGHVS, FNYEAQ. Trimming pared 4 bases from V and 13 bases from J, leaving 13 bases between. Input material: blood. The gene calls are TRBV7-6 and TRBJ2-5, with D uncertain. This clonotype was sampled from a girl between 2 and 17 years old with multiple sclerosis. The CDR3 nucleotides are TGTGCCAGCAGCTCCGGGCCTTGGGCGTACTTC. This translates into CASSSGPWAYF. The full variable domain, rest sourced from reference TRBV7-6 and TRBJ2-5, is GAGVSQSPRYKVTKRGQDVALRCDPISGHVSLYWYRQALGQGPEFLTYFNYEAQQDKSGLPNDRFSAERPEGSISTLTIQRTEQRDSAMYRCASSSGPWAYFGPGTRLLVL.